The clone carrying this TCR beta chain occurred once. Its antigen is still unknown. The CDR3 length is 15 residues. CDR1 and CDR2 (germline): MDHEN, SYDVKM. J was trimmed by 4 bases and V by 5 bases; bases with no gene match: 10. Clones were read by immunoSEQ multiplex PCR, and TCRdb kept only the in-frame ones, dropping some. The data contain more than 110,000 clones, approximately 90% of them singletons. This entry belongs to a study of T cell responses to AZD1222 COVID-19 vaccine. Study results and caveats: The donors showed a predominance of white British ancestry and of females, with possible underestimation of clonal diversity. The repertoires were collected only after the peak T cell response.

This clonotype originated in an adult in good health. This sample comprised peripheral blood, obtained on day 0 of AZD1222 vaccination. V and J are TRBV28 and TRBJ1-1, with 7 bases aligning to TRBD1. The CDR3 DNA is TGTGCCAGCAGTGCATACAGGGGAGTGATCACTGAAGCTTTCTTT. Protein: CASSAYRGVITEAFF.